This T cell receptor beta chain was found in a study of T-cell reconstitution after alpha-beta-depleted transplantation in children. Study conclusions and caveats: One year post-transplant, T-cell counts and diversity were largely derived from T cells produced anew. After transplant, high TCRbeta diversity at day 60 in some patients arose from surviving recipient T cells and thymic progenitors.

Unique molecular identifiers were used in preparing the TCRbeta library. TCRdb ran MiXCR on the PCR reads and lists one entry per CDR3 protein. Altogether hundreds of thousands of distinct CDR3 sequences are present, about 16% being singletons, with the ten largest covering about 32%. V gave up 1 base and J gave up 6 bases; unmatched junction bases: 10. Germline lookup yields CDR1 SGHRS and CDR2 YFSETQ. The CDR3 is 17 amino acids. A remark on this clonotype: Its matching antigen is unknown.

Sequences were derived from PBMCs, mostly from graft donor cells, sampled 360 days after TCRalphabeta/CD19-depleted stem cell transplant. This sequence originates from a boy less than two years old who had a stem cell transplant for Wiskott-Aldrich syndrome, so the T cells may come from the graft donor. This sequence joins TRBV5-1 and TRBJ2-1; 10 bases map to TRBD2. CDR3 sequence: CASSLNLAGASVNEQFF. CDR3 in DNA: TGCGCCAGCAGCTTGAACCTAGCGGGAGCCTCGGTCAATGAGCAGTTCTTC.